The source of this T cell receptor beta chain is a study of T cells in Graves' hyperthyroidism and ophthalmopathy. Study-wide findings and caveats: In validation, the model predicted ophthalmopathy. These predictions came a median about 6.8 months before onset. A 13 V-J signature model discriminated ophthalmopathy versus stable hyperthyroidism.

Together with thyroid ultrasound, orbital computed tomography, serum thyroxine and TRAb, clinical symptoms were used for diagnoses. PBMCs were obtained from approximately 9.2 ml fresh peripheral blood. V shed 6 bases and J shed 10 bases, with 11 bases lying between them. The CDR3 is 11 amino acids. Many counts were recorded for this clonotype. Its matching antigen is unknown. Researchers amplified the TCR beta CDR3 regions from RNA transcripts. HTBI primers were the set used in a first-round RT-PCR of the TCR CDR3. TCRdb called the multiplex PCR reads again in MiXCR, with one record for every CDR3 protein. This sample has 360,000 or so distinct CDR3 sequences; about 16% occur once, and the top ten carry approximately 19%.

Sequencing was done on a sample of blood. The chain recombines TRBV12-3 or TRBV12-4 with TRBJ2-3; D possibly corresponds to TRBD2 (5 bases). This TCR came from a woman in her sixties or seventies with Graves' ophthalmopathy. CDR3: CASSQRAAQYF. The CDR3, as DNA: TGTGCCAGCAGCCAGAGGGCTGCGCAGTATTTT.